Shown below are 24 T cell receptor beta chains from a single sample sequenced in a study of T-cell reconstitution after alpha-beta-depleted transplantation in children. Construction of the TCRbeta library involved unique molecular identifiers. TCRdb re-derived calls from the PCR reads in MiXCR, one entry per CDR3 protein. The sample lists hundreds of thousands of distinct CDR3 sequences, under 15% occurring once. The source was PBMCs, mostly from graft donor cells, collected 360 days after TCRalphabeta/CD19-depleted stem cell transplant. Every receptor here comes from a male patient aged 10 to 17 who had a stem cell transplant for acute myeloid leukemia, so the T cells may come from the graft donor.

V and J are TRBV28 and TRBJ2-1, with 11 nucleotides matching TRBD2. The CDR3 covers 14 residues. Per germline, CDR1 MDHEN and CDR2 SYDVKM. V shed 7 bases, J shed 2 bases, and the junction held 1 base outside the gene matches. Written as DNA, the CDR3 is TGTGCCAGCATAGCGGGAGGGCCCTACAATGAGCAGTTCTTC. This gives the protein CASIAGGPYNEQFF.

This clonotype was seen a few times. The J gene is TRBJ2-7, the V gene TRBV5-1, with 13 bases aligning to TRBD2. J gave up 5 bases and V 4 bases, and 9 bases lay outside the gene matches. This CDR3 contains 16 residues. Germline CDR1 is SGHRS and CDR2 is YFSETQ. In nucleotides, the CDR3 is TGCGCCAGCAGCATAGGACTAGCGGGAGTTTTTAACGAGCAGTACTTC. It encodes CASSIGLAGVFNEQYF.

This chain links TRBV7-2 with TRBJ1-1; 7 bases align to TRBD1. Germline lookup yields CDR1 SGHTA and CDR2 FQGNSA. The CDR3 has 15 amino acids. The V segment lost 6 bases and the J segment 1 base; nucleotides outside the gene matches: 8. CDR3 DNA sequence: TGTGCCAGCAGGAGGGACAGCTGGACGAACACTGAAGCTTTCTTT. This codes for CASRRDSWTNTEAFF.

The chain uses TRBV12-3 or TRBV12-4 and TRBJ2-3; 9 bases agree with TRBD2. The CDR3 runs 16 residues. J lost 6 bases, V lost 5 bases, and 12 bases had no gene match. For the CDR3, the DNA is TGTGCCAGCAGTCATACAGCGGGAGGAGTAGGGGATACGCAGTATTTT. Residues: CASSHTAGGVGDTQYF.

This clonotype was counted at least ten times. The chain carries TRBV7-6 and TRBJ2-7; TRBD1 might be the D (6 bases). CDR3 length: 14 residues. Germline V gene sequence: CDR1 SGHVS, CDR2 FNYEAQ. Trimming stripped 5 bases from V and 3 bases from J, with 14 bases between. The CDR3 region is CASSPGQRLYEQYF. CDR3 DNA sequence: TGTGCCAGCAGCCCCGGACAGAGACTCTACGAGCAGTACTTC.

This clonotype has just a few counts. The V gene is TRBV15, the J gene TRBJ2-5; 11 bases line up with TRBD2. With 2 bases clipped from V and 4 bases from J, the junction kept 6 bases outside the gene matches. CDR1 is LNHNV and CDR2 is YYDKDF in the germline V gene (reference sequence). The length of the CDR3 is 16 residues. The CDR3 DNA reads TGTGCCACCAGCAGAATTACCGGGACTAGCGGAGAGACCCAGTACTTC. Its translation: CATSRITGTSGETQYF.

This clonotype has just a few counts. The rearrangement joins TRBV2 to TRBJ2-7, with a tentative D call TRBD2 (6 bases). Trimming took 6 bases from V and 3 from J, leaving 12 bases between them. CDR1 is SNHLY, CDR2 FYNNEI, per germline. The CDR3 is 13 amino acids. DNA for the CDR3: TGTGCCAGCAGCCCTACTAGCTTCTACGAGCAGTACTTC. Translation: CASSPTSFYEQYF.

This clonotype was recorded at least ten times. This chain uses TRBV6-5 with TRBJ2-2; 10 bases agree with TRBD2. After removal of 4 bases from V and 3 bases from J, the junction contained 8 bases not matched to a gene. CDR3 length: 17 residues. Germline CDR1 and CDR2: MNHEY and SVGAGI. The CDR3 is CASSWKAGGPYTGELFF. CDR3 coding DNA: TGTGCCAGCAGTTGGAAAGCGGGAGGGCCCTACACCGGGGAGCTGTTTTTT.

The V and J genes are TRBV5-1 and TRBJ2-5, with a possible D match to TRBD1 (5 bases). CDR3 length equals 16 residues. CDR1 and CDR2 (germline): SGHRS, YFSETQ. Trimming stripped 4 bases from V and 4 bases from J, with 20 bases between. The DNA of the CDR3 is TGCGCCAGCAGCCCGGTCGTCAGTGGGGCGTCAGAGACCCAGTACTTC. Amino acid sequence: CASSPVVSGASETQYF.

This chain uses TRBV7-3 with TRBJ2-1; D not certain. Germline V lookup: CDR1 SGHTA, CDR2 FQGTGA. CDR3 length equals 19 residues. V lost 1 base and J lost 0, with 19 bases in between. The CDR3 region has the DNA TGTGCCAGCAGCTTAAACCCCATTAGGCCGCGGAGCTCCTACAATGAGCAGTTCTTC. Translating gives CASSLNPIRPRSSYNEQFF.

The rearrangement joins TRBV2 to TRBJ2-2, with 7 bases fitting TRBD2. Trimming cost V 6 bases and J 4 bases; bases outside gene matches: 5. The CDR3 is 14 amino acids. CDR1 is SNHLY and CDR2 is FYNNEI in the germline V gene. CDR3 nucleotide sequence: TGTGCCAGCAGGGCGGGAGCTATCACCGGGGAGCTGTTTTTT. It translates to CASRAGAITGELFF.

This clonotype was recorded at least ten times. The V gene is TRBV29-1, the J gene TRBJ1-2; tentative D call: TRBD1 (5 bases). The V gene lost 7 bases and the J gene lost 3 bases, with 15 bases spanning the gap. Germline assignment: CDR1 SQVTM and CDR2 ANQGSEA. This CDR3 has 13 amino acids. DNA for the CDR3: TGCAGCGCCTCGGGAGGGGACGACTATGGCTACACCTTC. Translating gives CSASGGDDYGYTF. The full variable domain, completed using reference TRBV29-1 and TRBJ1-2, is SAVISQKPSRDICQRGTSLTIQCQVDSQVTMMFWYRQQPGQSLTLIATANQGSEATYESGFVIDKFPISRPNLTFSTLTVSNMSPEDSSIYLCSASGGDDYGYTFGSGTRLTVV.

The chain joins TRBV20-1 to TRBJ2-1; D is uncertain. Germline CDR1 and CDR2: DFQATT and SNEGSKA (reference sequence). The CDR3 runs to 14 residues. Trimming stripped 8 bases from V and 0 bases from J, with 14 bases between. DNA of the CDR3: TGCAGTACGGTTAGGCGGAGCTCCTACAATGAGCAGTTCTTC. This encodes CSTVRRSSYNEQFF.

There are a few counts of this clonotype. This rearrangement joins TRBV7-8 to TRBJ2-1; 9 bases match TRBD2. The CDR3 consists of 15 residues. Germline CDR1 reads SGHVS; CDR2 reads FQNEAQ. The V and J ends lost 3 bases and 4 bases, in that order; junction bases with no gene match: 4. The CDR3 DNA sequence: TGTGCCAGCAGCTTCAGACTAGCGGAATACAATGAGCAGTTCTTC. This translates into CASSFRLAEYNEQFF.

The chain couples TRBV20-1 to TRBJ2-7, with TRBD2 identical over 10 bases. Germline CDR1 and CDR2: DFQATT and SNEGSKA (reference sequence). V lost 8 bases and J lost 0; bases outside the gene matches: 7. The CDR3 covers 14 residues. This CDR3 is CSPQASGSSYEQYF. The CDR3 DNA follows: TGCAGTCCGCAGGCTAGCGGGAGCTCCTACGAGCAGTACTTC.

This chain connects TRBV28 to TRBJ2-3; 11 bases line up with TRBD2. This CDR3 region has 18 residues. The J segment lost 4 bases and the V segment lost 6 bases, leaving 15 bases of the junction unmatched. Germline assignment: CDR1 MDHEN and CDR2 SYDVKM. CDR3 DNA: TGTGCCAGCAGCTCTGGACTAGCGGGCCACGGGAGGCCAGATACGCAGTATTTT. This sequence encodes CASSSGLAGHGRPDTQYF.

V usage is TRBV12-3 or TRBV12-4 and J usage is TRBJ2-5; D gene unclear. Trimming left V 6 bases short and J 0 bases short, with 8 bases between. The CDR3 has 13 amino acids. The CDR3 sequence: CASSPADQETQYF. DNA for the CDR3: TGTGCCAGCAGCCCGGCAGACCAAGAGACCCAGTACTTC.

The chain employs TRBV4-2 and TRBJ2-1; 10 positions match TRBD2. The germline V gene has CDR1 LGHNA and CDR2 YNFKEQ. Trimming took 4 bases from V and 4 from J; bases not matched to a gene: 16. This CDR3 has 19 amino acids. CDR3 loop: CASSRGPSGSPPIYNEQFF. The CDR3 bases are TGTGCCAGCAGCCGGGGGCCTAGCGGGAGTCCCCCGATTTACAATGAGCAGTTCTTC.

This clonotype has just a few counts. The J gene is TRBJ2-7, the V gene TRBV24-1; no definite D call. The V gene's germline CDR1 is KGHDR and CDR2 SFDVKD. Deletions cut 1 base from V and 0 bases from J, with 3 bases between. The CDR3 has 13 amino acids. CDR3 sequence: CATSDFSSYEQYF. The CDR3 DNA is TGTGCCACCAGTGATTTCAGCTCCTACGAGCAGTACTTC.

This clonotype was observed a handful of times. The V call is TRBV15, the J call TRBJ2-3; D is undetermined. CDR1 is LNHNV, CDR2 YYDKDF, per germline (reference sequence). V was trimmed by 4 bases and J by 0 bases, leaving 11 bases between them. The CDR3 length is 15 residues. CDR3 in DNA: TGTGCCACCAGCAACCGAAGGCAGAGCACAGATACGCAGTATTTT. This gives the protein CATSNRRQSTDTQYF.

This clonotype was picked up a small number of times. V is TRBV6-5 and J is TRBJ2-7; TRBD1 is a possible D gene (6 bases). V was clipped by 0 bases and J by 6 bases, with 15 bases between them. The CDR3 has 15 residues. The germline V gene has CDR1 MNHEY and CDR2 SVGAGI. The CDR3 protein is CASSYSGQGLGEQYF. The CDR3 DNA reads as TGTGCCAGCAGTTACTCAGGTCAGGGGTTAGGCGAGCAGTACTTC.

This chain links TRBV19 with TRBJ2-1; 7 positions match TRBD2. V dropped 4 bases and J dropped 10; count of bases not matched to a gene: 4. The CDR3 consists of 12 residues. Per the germline V gene, CDR1 is LNHDA and CDR2 is SQIVND (reference sequence). Written as DNA, the CDR3 is TGTGCCAGTAGTAGAACTAGCGAGGAGCAGTTCTTC. This translates into CASSRTSEEQFF.

This chain links TRBV7-2 with TRBJ2-1, with D possibly TRBD1 on 6 matching bases. The CDR3 spans 15 residues. The V gene's germline CDR1 is SGHTA and CDR2 FQGNSA. V lost 4 bases and J lost 6, with 16 bases in between. Here the CDR3 DNA reads TGTGCCAGCAGCTACCGGGTCCTACAGGGCAATGAGCAGTTCTTC. Its protein product is CASSYRVLQGNEQFF. Full variable domain (rest looked up from reference TRBV7-2 and TRBJ2-1): GAGVSQSPSNKVTEKGKDVELRCDPISGHTALYWYRQSLGQGLEFLIYFQGNSAPDKSGLPSDRFSAERTGGSVSTLTIQRTQQEDSAVYLCASSYRVLQGNEQFFGPGTRLTVL.

This clonotype occurred many times. J is TRBJ2-2 and V is TRBV18, with 8 bases lining up with TRBD1. V dropped 1 base and J dropped 5; count of bases not matched to a gene: 0. The CDR3 covers 14 residues. From germline, CDR1 is KGHSH and CDR2 LQKENI. This CDR3 reads CASSPRQGTGELFF. CDR3 nucleotide sequence: TGTGCCAGCTCACCACGACAGGGGACCGGGGAGCTGTTTTTT.